The rows below give T cell receptor beta chains drawn from one sample of a study of blood T cell repertoires in COVID-19. Assay: immunoSEQ multiplex PCR; the TCRdb copy retains only in-frame clones and omits some. In the table there are 95,000 to 110,000 clones, around four fifths of which are singletons. What was sequenced was peripheral blood. The receptors stem from a man in his 60s with acute or convalescent COVID-19. The CDR3 runs from the conserved cysteine through the conserved F or W. A D gene is named only where the DNA matches it firmly.

CASSEVSVGNEQFF | TGTGCCAGCAGTGAAGTCTCAGTCGGGAATGAGCAGTTCTTC | TRBJ2-1 | TRBV6-1 | .
CASSLVQGHGYTF | TGTGCCAGCAGCTTAGTACAGGGCCATGGCTACACCTTC | TRBJ1-2 | TRBV7-9 | .
CASTPRTGQGIDTQYF | TGTGCCAGCACCCCCCGGACGGGACAGGGGATAGATACGCAGTATTTT | TRBJ2-3 | TRBV6-2/TRBV6-3 | TRBD1
CASSFSWESGANVLTF | TGTGCCAGCAGCTTTAGCTGGGAGTCTGGGGCCAACGTCCTGACTTTC | TRBJ2-6 | TRBV9 | .
CASSLYGDTGTEAFF | TGTGCCAGCAGTTTATACGGGGACACGGGCACTGAAGCTTTCTTT | TRBJ1-1 | TRBV27 | .
CASSLVSGGYNEQFF | TGTGCCAGCAGCTTAGTTTCAGGGGGCTACAATGAGCAGTTCTTC | TRBJ2-1 | TRBV11-2 | TRBD1
CASSLSGFTEAFF | TGTGCCAGCAGCTTATCAGGGTTCACTGAAGCTTTCTTT | TRBJ1-1 | TRBV11-3 | .
CASSSRQTSGANVLTF | TGTGCCAGCAGCTCCCGACAGACCTCTGGGGCCAACGTCCTGACTTTC | TRBJ2-6 | TRBV11-3 | .
CASSQDTEAFF | TGCGCCAGCAGCCAGGACACTGAAGCTTTCTTT | TRBJ1-1 | TRBV5-1 | .
CASSQFTGYRGYTF | TGTGCCAGCAGCCAATTTACAGGGTATCGTGGCTACACCTTC | TRBJ1-2 | TRBV5-6 | .
CASRLARPAGVSFGTEAFF | TGTGCAAGTCGCTTAGCAAGGCCGGCAGGGGTCTCTTTCGGCACTGAAGCTTTCTTT | TRBJ1-1 | TRBV12-2 | .